This T cell receptor beta chain emerged from a study of blood T cells in healthy people across ages (dated by TCRdb to between 2014 and 2017). Concerning the study at large: In model experiments, roughly one uniquely barcoded TCR beta cDNA molecule per two T cells was captured by template switching. Using deep sequencing normalized with unique cDNA molecular identifiers, the study measured how TCR beta repertoire diversity changes with age. For two donors (one aged 18 to 30 and one aged 80 or older), the study analyzed two additional independent replicas of 1 million unique cDNA reads from the same blood draw. Donors of different ages were randomly distributed across sequencing lanes to avoid experimental bias. Four age groups were formed from the donors: young (average 16 years), middle-aged (approximately 41), aged (62) and long-lived (around 80).

To note about this clonotype: Its target antigen remains unknown. Nothing much larger sits one base from this clone, and base qualities are not available.

The full study reports these points: Compared with the aged group, more naive CD4+ T cells, fewer expanded clones and increased TCR diversity were shown by the long-lived group, suggesting age selection. The CMV infection status of donors was not known, potentially confounding age-related changes in expanded clonotypes. Observed TCR beta diversity per million T cells fell roughly linearly with age, and a significant reduction was already apparent by age around 40. Conclusive comparison of naive and antigen-experienced compartments was prevented by the profiling of bulk unsorted PBMCs. Estimates of total diversity based on one million sequenced T cells were considered lower bounds and underestimates. The percentage of naive T cells measured by flow cytometry correlated strongly with observed TCR beta diversity.

The donors were roughly 40 Caucasian individuals from Russia, aged roughly 6 to 100 years, who were systemically healthy. Ten milliliters of peripheral blood were drawn from each donor into EDTA-treated Vacutainer tubes. Ficoll-Paque density-gradient centrifugation was used to isolate PBMCs, with at least 6.5 million obtained per sample. Trizol reagent was used to extract total RNA from PBMCs, with at least 5.5 micrograms per sample. For every donor, flow cytometry on a PBMC aliquot measured the percentage of naive CD45RAhigh/CD27high T cells. Library method: 5' RACE. These reads were obtained on an Illumina HiSeq 2500. The second PCR ran for roughly 7 to 12 cycles and used a J-beta primer mix along with a sample-barcoded 5' primer. Each TCR beta cDNA molecule received a unique molecular identifier from a template-switch 5' adaptor carrying 12 random nucleotides. Each sample yielded at least 2.5 million CDR3-containing paired-end reads. First-strand cDNA was synthesized from all RNA with the Mint cDNA synthesis kit, primed by a TRBC-specific oligonucleotide. Following uracil-DNA glycosylase treatment, a first 18-cycle PCR with universal primers M1SS and BC2_uni_R was performed on all cDNA. Per the source publication's procedure: Each sample was normalized by randomly selecting 1 million high-quality reads, each carrying a distinct molecular identifier. Reads sharing molecular identifiers were discarded rather than binned into consensus sequences. MiTCR, run with a Q25 quality threshold and the strictest error-elimination algorithm, handled CDR3 identification, clonotype clustering and error correction. A nonparametric unseen species model with Euler transformation was used to estimate a lower bound on total TCR beta diversity. TCRdb handled the public reads itself, with Q25 trimming in fastp and clone calling in MiXCR, and kept productive beta chains. Each CDR3 protein appears once, grouped with its most common genes and DNA. The V and J calls reflect TCRdb's pipeline rather than the authors' work. This sample gives 650,000 to 1,000,000 distinct CDR3 sequences in total; about 34% of them show up just once. The biggest ten clones account for 10% to 15% of the sample.

V has 7 bases trimmed and J has 1 base trimmed; junction bases matching no gene number 7. CDR3 length: 13 amino acids, cysteine to phenylalanine. Only the CDR3 region is kept as DNA, spanning 39 bases read in frame from base 1. CDR1 and CDR2 were assigned from the germline V gene (reference sequence) as DFQATT and SNEGSKA. This TCR was recovered from a man between 18 and 29 years old in good health. The specimen sequenced was blood. The sequence joins TRBV20-1 to TRBJ2-7, with 7 bases matching TRBD1. The CDR3 sequence is CSVSRGSSYEQYF. The DNA reads as follows: TGCAGTGTGTCCAGGGGGTCTTCCTACGAGCAGTACTTC.